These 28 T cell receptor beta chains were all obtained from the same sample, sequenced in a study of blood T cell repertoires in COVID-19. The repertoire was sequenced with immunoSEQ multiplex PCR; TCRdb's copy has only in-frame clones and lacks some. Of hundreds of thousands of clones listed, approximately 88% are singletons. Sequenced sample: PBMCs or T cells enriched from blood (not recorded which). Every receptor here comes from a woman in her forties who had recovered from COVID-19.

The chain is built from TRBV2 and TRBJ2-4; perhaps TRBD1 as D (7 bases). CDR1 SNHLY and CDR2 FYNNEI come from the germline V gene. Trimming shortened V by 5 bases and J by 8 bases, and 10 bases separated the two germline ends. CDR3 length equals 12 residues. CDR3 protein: CASSQGGDIQYF. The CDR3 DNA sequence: TGTGCCAGCAGTCAGGGGGGAGACATTCAGTACTTC.

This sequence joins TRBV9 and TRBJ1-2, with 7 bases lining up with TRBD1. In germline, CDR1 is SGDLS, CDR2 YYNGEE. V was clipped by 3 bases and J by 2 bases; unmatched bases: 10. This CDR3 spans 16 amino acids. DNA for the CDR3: TGTGCCAGCAGCGCTGAGGGGGCCCGGGCCAACTATGGCTACACCTTC. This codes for CASSAEGARANYGYTF.

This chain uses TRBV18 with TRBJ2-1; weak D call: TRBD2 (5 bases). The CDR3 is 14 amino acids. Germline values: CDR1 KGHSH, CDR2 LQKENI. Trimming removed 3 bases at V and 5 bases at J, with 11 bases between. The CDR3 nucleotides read TGTGCCAGCTCACCTCAGTGGAGGAACAATGAGCAGTTCTTC. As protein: CASSPQWRNNEQFF.

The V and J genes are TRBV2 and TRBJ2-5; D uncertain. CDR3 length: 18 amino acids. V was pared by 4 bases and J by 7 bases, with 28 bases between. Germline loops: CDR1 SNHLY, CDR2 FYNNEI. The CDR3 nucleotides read TGTGCCAGCAGTGTGCTTAGGATGGCAGGCCCCGACATCGGGACCCAGTACTTC. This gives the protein CASSVLRMAGPDIGTQYF.

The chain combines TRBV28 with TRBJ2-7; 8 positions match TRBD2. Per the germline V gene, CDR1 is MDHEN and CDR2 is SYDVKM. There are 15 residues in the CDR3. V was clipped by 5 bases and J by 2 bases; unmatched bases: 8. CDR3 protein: CASSPGGAGAYEQYF. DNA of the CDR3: TGTGCCAGCAGTCCCGGGGGAGCGGGGGCCTACGAGCAGTACTTC.

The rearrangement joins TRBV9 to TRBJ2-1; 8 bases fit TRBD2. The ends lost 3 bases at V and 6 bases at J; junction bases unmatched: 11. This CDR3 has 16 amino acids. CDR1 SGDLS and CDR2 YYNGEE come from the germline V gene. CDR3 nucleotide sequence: TGTGCCAGCAGCGCGACCGGGACTAGTACTGGCAATGAGCAGTTCTTC. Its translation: CASSATGTSTGNEQFF.

The CDR3 DNA is TGTGCCAGCAGCCAGGCGGGGTGGGGCGATGAGCAGTTCTTC. Residues: CASSQAGWGDEQFF. The chain combines TRBV3-1 (or the pseudogene TRBV3-2) with TRBJ2-1, with D possibly matching TRBD2 (6 bases). The CDR3 is made up of 14 amino acids. With 3 bases removed from V and 8 bases from J, the gap between germline ends came to 14 bases. The germline gives CDR1 LGHDT, CDR2 YNNKEL (reference sequence).

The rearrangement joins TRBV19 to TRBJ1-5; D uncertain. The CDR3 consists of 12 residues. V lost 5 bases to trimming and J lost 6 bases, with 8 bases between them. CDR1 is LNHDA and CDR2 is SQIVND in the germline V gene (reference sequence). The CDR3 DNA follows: TGTGCCAGTAGTGTGGGCTTTCAGCCCCAGCATTTT. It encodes CASSVGFQPQHF.

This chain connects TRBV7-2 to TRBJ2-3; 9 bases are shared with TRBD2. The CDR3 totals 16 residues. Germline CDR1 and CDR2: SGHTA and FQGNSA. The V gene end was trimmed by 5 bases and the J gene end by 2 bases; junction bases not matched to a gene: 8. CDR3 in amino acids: CASSDSGSVYTDTQYF. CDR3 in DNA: TGTGCCAGCAGCGATAGCGGGAGCGTCTACACAGATACGCAGTATTTT.

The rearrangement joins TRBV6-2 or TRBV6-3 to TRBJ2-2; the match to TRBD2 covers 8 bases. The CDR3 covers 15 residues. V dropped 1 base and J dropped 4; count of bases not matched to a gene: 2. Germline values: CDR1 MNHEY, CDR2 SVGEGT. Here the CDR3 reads CASSYFLAGTGELFF. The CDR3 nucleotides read TGTGCCAGCAGTTACTTTCTAGCGGGCACCGGGGAGCTGTTTTTT.

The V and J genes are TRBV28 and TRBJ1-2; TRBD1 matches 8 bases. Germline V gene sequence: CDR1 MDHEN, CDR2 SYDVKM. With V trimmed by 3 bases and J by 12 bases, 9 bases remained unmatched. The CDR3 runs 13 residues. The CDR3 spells CASSLTQGADHTF. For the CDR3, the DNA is TGTGCCAGCAGTTTGACCCAGGGGGCGGACCACACCTTC.

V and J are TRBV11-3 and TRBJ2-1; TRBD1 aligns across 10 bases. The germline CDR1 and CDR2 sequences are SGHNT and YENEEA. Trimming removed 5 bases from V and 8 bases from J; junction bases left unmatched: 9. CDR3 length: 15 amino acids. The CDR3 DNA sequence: TGTGCCAGCAGCCCCAGGGGGACAGGGGTCCATGAGCAGTTCTTC. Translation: CASSPRGTGVHEQFF.

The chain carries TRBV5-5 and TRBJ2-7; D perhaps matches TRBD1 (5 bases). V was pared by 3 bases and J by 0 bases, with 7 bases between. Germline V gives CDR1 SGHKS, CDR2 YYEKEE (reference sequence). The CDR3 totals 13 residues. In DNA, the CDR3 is TGTGCCAGCAGCTCAGGGTCCTCCTACGAGCAGTACTTC. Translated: CASSSGSSYEQYF.

CDR3 region: CASSPDRGRNQPQHF. For the CDR3, the DNA is TGTGCCAGCTCACCCGACAGGGGTCGCAATCAGCCCCAGCATTTT. The V call is TRBV18, the J call TRBJ1-5, with 8 nucleotides matching TRBD1. Unmatched junction bases numbered 3, after V lost 3 bases and J lost 2 bases. Germline V lookup: CDR1 KGHSH, CDR2 LQKENI. The CDR3 consists of 15 residues.

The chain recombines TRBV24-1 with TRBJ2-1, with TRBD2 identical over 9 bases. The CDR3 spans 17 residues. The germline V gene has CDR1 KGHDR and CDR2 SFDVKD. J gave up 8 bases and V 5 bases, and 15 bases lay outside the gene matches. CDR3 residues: CATSVGLPGLARDEQFF. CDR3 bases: TGTGCCACCAGTGTGGGCCTACCGGGACTAGCTCGGGATGAGCAGTTCTTC.

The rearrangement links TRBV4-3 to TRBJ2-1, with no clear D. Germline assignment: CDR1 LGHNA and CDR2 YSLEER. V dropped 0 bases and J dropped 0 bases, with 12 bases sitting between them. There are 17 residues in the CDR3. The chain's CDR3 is CASSQDSVWSSYNEQFF. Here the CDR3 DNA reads TGCGCCAGCAGCCAAGATTCGGTTTGGAGCTCCTACAATGAGCAGTTCTTC.

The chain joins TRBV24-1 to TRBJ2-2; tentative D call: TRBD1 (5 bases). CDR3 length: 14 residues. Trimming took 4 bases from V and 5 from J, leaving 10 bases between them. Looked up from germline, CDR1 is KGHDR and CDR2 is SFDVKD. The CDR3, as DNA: TGTGCCACCAGTGACTACAGGTTTACCGGGGAGCTGTTTTTT. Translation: CATSDYRFTGELFF.

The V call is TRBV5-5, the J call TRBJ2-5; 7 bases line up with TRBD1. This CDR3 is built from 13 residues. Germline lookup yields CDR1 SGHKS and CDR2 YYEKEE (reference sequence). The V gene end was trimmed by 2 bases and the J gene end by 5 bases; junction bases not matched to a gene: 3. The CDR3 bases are TGTGCCAGCAGCTTAGAGGGGGCGGAGACCCAGTACTTC. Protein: CASSLEGAETQYF.

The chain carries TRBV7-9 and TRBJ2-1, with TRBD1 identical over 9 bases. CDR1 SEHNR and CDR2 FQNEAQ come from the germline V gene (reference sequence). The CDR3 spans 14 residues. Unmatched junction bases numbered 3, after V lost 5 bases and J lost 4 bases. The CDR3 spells CASSDRGDYNEQFF. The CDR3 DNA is TGTGCCAGCAGCGACAGGGGGGATTACAATGAGCAGTTCTTC.

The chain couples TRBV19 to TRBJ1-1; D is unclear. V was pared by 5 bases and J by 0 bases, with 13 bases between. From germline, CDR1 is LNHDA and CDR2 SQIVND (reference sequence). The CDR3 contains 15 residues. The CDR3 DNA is TGTGCCAGTAGTCAGGAAGGCATCATGAACACTGAAGCTTTCTTT. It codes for CASSQEGIMNTEAFF.

CDR3 sequence reads: CASRMRTGWEEKLFF. DNA of the CDR3: TGTGCCAGCAGAATGAGGACAGGGTGGGAGGAAAAACTGTTTTTT. The chain combines TRBV5-6 with TRBJ1-4, with 8 bases aligning to TRBD1. Germline loops: CDR1 SGHDT, CDR2 YYEEEE. This CDR3 has 15 residues. V lost 5 bases to trimming and J lost 8 bases; unmatched junction nucleotides: 11.

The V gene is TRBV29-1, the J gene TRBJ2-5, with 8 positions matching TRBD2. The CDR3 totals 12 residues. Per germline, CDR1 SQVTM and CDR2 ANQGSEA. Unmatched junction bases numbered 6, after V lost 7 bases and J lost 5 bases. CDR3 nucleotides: TGCAGCGCCCGGGGGGGGCTGGAGACCCAGTACTTC. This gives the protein CSARGGLETQYF.

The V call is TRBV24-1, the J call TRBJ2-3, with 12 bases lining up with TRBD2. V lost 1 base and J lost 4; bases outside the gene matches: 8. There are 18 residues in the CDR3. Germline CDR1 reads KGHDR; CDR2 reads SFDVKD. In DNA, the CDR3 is TGTGCCACCAGTGATTTTCCGGCAAGACTAGCGGGAGCAGATACGCAGTATTTT. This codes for CATSDFPARLAGADTQYF.

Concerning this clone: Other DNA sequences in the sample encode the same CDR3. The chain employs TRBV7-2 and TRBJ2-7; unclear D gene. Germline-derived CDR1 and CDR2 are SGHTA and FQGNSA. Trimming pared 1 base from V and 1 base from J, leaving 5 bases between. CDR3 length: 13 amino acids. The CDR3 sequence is CASSLGRSYEQYF. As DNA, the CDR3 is TGTGCCAGCAGCTTAGGTAGATCCTACGAGCAGTACTTC. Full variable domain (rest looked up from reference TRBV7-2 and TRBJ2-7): GAGVSQSPSNKVTEKGKDVELRCDPISGHTALYWYRQSLGQGLEFLIYFQGNSAPDKSGLPSDRFSAERTGGSVSTLTIQRTQQEDSAVYLCASSLGRSYEQYFGPGTRLTVT.

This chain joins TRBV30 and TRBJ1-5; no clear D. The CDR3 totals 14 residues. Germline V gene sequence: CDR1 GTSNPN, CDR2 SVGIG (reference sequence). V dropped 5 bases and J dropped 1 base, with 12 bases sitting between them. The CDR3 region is CAWGRTGSNQPQHF. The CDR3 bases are TGTGCCTGGGGTCGGACGGGAAGCAATCAGCCCCAGCATTTT.

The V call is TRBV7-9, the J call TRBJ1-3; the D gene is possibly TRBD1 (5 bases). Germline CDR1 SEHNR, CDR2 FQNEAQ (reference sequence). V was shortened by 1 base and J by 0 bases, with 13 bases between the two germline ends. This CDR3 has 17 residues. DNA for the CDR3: TGTGCCAGCAGCTTAGGTGCGGGACCAAACTCTGGAAACACCATATATTTT. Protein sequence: CASSLGAGPNSGNTIYF.

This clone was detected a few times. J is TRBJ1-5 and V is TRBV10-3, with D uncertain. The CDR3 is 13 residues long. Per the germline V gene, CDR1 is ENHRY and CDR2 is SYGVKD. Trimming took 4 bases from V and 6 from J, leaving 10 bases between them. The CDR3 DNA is TGTGCCATCAGTGTCAGGTTGTCTCAGCCCCAGCATTTT. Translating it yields CAISVRLSQPQHF.

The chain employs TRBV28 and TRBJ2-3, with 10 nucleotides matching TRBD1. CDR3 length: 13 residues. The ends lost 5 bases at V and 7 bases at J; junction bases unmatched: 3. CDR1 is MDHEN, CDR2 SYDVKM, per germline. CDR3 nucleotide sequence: TGTGCCAGCAGTCGACAGGGGGCAAATACGCAGTATTTT. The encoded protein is CASSRQGANTQYF.